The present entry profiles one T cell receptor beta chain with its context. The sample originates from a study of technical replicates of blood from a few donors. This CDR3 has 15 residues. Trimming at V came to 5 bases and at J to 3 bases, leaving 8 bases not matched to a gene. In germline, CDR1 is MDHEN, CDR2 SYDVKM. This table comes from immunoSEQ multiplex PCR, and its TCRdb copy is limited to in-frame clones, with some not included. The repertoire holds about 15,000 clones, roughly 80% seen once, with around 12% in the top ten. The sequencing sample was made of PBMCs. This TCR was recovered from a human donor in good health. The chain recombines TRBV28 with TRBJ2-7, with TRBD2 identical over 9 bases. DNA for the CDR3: TGTGCCAGCAGTCCGGGGACTAGCAGATTCTACGAGCAGTACTTC. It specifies CASSPGTSRFYEQYF.